This TCR beta chain was sequenced for a study of blood T cell repertoires in COVID-19. At the level of the study: COVID-19 samples, acute and convalescent, were from the United States, Italy and Spain. From T cells, B-cell-depleted T cells, or PBMCs came the material, which was cDNA or gDNA.

Trimming shortened V by 5 bases and J by 4 bases, and 17 bases separated the two germline ends. Per germline, CDR1 SGHTA and CDR2 FQGNSA. This CDR3 spans 15 amino acids. The study assigned cohorts using participant-reported clinical history. The data were produced by immunoSEQ multiplex PCR, yet TCRdb's version contains in-frame clones alone and is incomplete. Seen here are a few hundred thousand clones, around 83% observed once, and the top ten hold approximately 5.4%. This rearrangement joins TRBV7-2 to TRBJ2-5, with D tentatively TRBD2 (7 bases). The sequenced sample consisted of PBMCs or T cells enriched from blood (not recorded which). The sequence came from a woman aged 50 to 60 who had recovered from COVID-19. CDR3 in DNA: TGTGCCAGCAGCCTAACAAGGGGGGGGGCAGAGACCCAGTACTTC. Translating gives CASSLTRGGAETQYF. The variable domain in full, with the rest retrieved from reference TRBV7-2 and TRBJ2-5, is GAGVSQSPSNKVTEKGKDVELRCDPISGHTALYWYRQSLGQGLEFLIYFQGNSAPDKSGLPSDRFSAERTGGSVSTLTIQRTQQEDSAVYLCASSLTRGGAETQYFGPGTRLLVL.